Shown below are 5 T cell receptor beta chains from a single sample sequenced in a study of shared clonotypes between healthy human individuals. The protocol was immunoSEQ multiplex PCR, while the TCRdb copy is restricted to in-frame clones and leaves out a portion. The table lists 950,000 to 1,100,000 clones, around 76% of them singletons. Sample: memory CD4+ T cells sorted from blood. The subset here: CD45RA-negative fraction. The receptors stem from a man aged 18 to 29 in good health.

CDR3: CASSQGQNNSPLHF. CDR3 nucleotide sequence: TGTGCCAGCAGTCAGGGACAGAATAATTCACCCCTCCACTTT. The V call is TRBV6-5, the J call TRBJ1-6, with 7 bases fitting TRBD1. V dropped 5 bases and J dropped 5; count of bases not matched to a gene: 3. Germline CDR1 MNHEY, CDR2 SVGAGI. The CDR3 contains 14 residues.

This sequence joins TRBV19 and TRBJ1-3, with 7 bases that match TRBD1. The V gene end was trimmed by 6 bases and the J gene end by 5 bases; junction bases not matched to a gene: 10. CDR1 is LNHDA, CDR2 SQIVND, per germline (reference sequence). The CDR3 runs 15 residues. The CDR3 reads CASRAPGRGRNTIYF. CDR3 sequence (DNA): TGTGCCAGTAGGGCCCCCGGGAGGGGGCGAAACACCATATATTTT.

The sample holds many counts of this clone. The CDR3 coding sequence is TGCGCCAGCAGCAACGACCTTCTAGGGTCCGGAGGGCAGTACTTC. As protein: CASSNDLLGSGGQYF. The chain recombines TRBV10-1 with TRBJ2-7; the D gene is possibly TRBD2 (5 bases). Germline V gene data show CDR1 as WNHNN and CDR2 as SYGVQD (reference sequence). This CDR3 region has 15 residues. V was shortened by 6 bases and J by 9 bases, with 24 bases between the two germline ends.

The chain is built from TRBV19 and TRBJ1-1; tentatively, D is TRBD1 (6 bases). Germline-derived CDR1 and CDR2 are LNHDA and SQIVND (reference sequence). CDR3 length: 16 amino acids. V was pared by 5 bases and J by 2 bases, with 18 bases between. CDR3 nucleotides: TGTGCCAGTAGTTCCCCCCCTAACAGGGTTAACACTGAAGCTTTCTTT. It encodes CASSSPPNRVNTEAFF.

The rearrangement uses TRBV9 and TRBJ1-4; D ambiguous. Germline loops: CDR1 SGDLS, CDR2 YYNGEE. V gave up 0 bases and J gave up 2 bases, with 8 bases separating them. The CDR3 totals 15 residues. The CDR3: CASSVDGSTNEKLFF. The CDR3, as DNA: TGTGCCAGCAGCGTAGACGGGAGTACTAATGAAAAACTGTTTTTT.